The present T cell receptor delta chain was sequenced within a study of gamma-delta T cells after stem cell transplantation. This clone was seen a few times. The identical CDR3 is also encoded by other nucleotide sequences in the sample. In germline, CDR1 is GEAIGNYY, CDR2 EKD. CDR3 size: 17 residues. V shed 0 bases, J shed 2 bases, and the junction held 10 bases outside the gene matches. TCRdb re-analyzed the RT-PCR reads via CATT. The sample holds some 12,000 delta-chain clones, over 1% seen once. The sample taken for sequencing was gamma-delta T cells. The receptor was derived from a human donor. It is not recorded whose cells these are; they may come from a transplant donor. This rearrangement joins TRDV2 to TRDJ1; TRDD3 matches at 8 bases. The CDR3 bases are TGTGCCTGTGACACCCTACTAGGGGATACAAGGACCGATAAACTCATCTTT. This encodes CACDTLLGDTRTDKLIF.